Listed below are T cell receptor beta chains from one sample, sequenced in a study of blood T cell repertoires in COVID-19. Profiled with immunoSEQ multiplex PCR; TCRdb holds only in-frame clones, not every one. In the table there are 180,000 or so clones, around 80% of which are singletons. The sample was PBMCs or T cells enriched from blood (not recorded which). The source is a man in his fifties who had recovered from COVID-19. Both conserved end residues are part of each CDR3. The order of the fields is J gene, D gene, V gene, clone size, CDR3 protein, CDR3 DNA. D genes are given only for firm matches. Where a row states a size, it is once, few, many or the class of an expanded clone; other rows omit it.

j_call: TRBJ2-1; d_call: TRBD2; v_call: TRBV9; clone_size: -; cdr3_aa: CASSVGLAGPPVDEQFF; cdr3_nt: TGTGCCAGCAGCGTAGGCCTAGCGGGACCCCCGGTCGATGAGCAGTTCTTC
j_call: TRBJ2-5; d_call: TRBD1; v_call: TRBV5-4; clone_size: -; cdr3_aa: CASSLGTGIWETQYF; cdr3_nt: TGTGCCAGCAGCTTAGGGACAGGGATTTGGGAGACCCAGTACTTC
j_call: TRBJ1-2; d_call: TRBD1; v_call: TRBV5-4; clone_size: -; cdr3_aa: CASSSKDRGNYGYTF; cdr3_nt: TGTGCCAGCAGCTCAAAAGACAGGGGCAACTATGGCTACACCTTC
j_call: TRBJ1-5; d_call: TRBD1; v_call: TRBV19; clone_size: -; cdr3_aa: CASSPRGGTGDQPQHF; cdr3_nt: TGTGCCAGTAGTCCACGGGGAGGGACAGGGGATCAGCCCCAGCATTTT
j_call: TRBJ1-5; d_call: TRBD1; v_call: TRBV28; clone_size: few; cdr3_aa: CASSLTTGGLEPQHF; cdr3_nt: TGTGCCAGCAGCCTCACTACAGGGGGCTTAGAGCCCCAGCATTTT
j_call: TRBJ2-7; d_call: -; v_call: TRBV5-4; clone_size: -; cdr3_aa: CASSSRVPHEQYF; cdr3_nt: TGTGCCAGCAGCTCCCGGGTCCCCCACGAGCAGTACTTC
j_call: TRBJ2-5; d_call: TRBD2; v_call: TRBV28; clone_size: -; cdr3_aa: CASFPGTSQETQYF; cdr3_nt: TGTGCCAGCTTTCCCGGGACTAGCCAAGAGACCCAGTACTTC
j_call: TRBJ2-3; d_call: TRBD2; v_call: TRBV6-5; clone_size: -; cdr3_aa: CASSYSTAGGKDTQYF; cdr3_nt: TGTGCCAGCAGTTACTCGACGGCGGGAGGAAAGGATACGCAGTATTTT
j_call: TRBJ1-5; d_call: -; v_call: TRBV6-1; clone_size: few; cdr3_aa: CASSDIDQPQHF; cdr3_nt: TGTGCCAGCAGTGACATTGATCAGCCCCAGCATTTT
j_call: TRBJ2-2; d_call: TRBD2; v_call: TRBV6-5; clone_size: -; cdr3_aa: CASSRGTSDTGELFF; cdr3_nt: TGTGCCAGCAGTCGTGGGACTAGCGACACCGGGGAGCTGTTTTTT
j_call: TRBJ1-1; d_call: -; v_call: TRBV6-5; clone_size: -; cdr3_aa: CASREGVWTEAFF; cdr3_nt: TGTGCCAGCAGAGAGGGGGTGTGGACTGAAGCTTTCTTT
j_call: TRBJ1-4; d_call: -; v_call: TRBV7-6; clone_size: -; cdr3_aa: CASSSLQGFGEKLFF; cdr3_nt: TGTGCCAGCAGCTCCTTACAGGGCTTCGGTGAAAAACTGTTTTTT
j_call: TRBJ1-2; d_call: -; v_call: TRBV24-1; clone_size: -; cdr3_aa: CATSDPPRNYGYTF; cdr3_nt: TGTGCCACCAGTGACCCCCCGAGAAACTATGGCTACACCTTC
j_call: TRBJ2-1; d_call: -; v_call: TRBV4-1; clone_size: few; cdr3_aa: CASSQVSSPQFF; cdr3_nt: TGCGCCAGCAGCCAAGTGTCGAGCCCGCAGTTCTTC
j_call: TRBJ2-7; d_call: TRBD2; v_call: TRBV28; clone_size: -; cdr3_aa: CASRLAGASYEQYF; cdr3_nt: TGTGCCAGCAGACTAGCGGGGGCTTCCTACGAGCAGTACTTC
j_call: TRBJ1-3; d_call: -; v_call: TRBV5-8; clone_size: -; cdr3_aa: CASSLSVGARGNTIYF; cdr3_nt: TGTGCCAGCAGCTTATCAGTGGGGGCGCGCGGAAACACCATATATTTT
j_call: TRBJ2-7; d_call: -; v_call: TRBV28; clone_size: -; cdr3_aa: CASSFYYEQYF; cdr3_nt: TGTGCCAGCAGTTTCTACTACGAGCAGTACTTC
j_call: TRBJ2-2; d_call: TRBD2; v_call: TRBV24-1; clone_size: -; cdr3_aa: CATSDPRWGGTGELFF; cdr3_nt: TGTGCCACCAGTGACCCCCGATGGGGGGGTACCGGGGAGCTGTTTTTT
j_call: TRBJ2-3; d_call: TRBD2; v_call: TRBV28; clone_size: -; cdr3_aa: CASITDGGSETQYF; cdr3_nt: TGTGCCAGCATCACGGACGGGGGGAGTGAGACGCAGTATTTT
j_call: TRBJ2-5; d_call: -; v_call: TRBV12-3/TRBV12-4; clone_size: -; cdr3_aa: CASSLRLQETQYF; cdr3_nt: TGTGCCAGCAGTCTGCGGTTACAAGAGACCCAGTACTTC
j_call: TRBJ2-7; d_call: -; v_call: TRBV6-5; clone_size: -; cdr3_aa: CASPPDGGSYEQYF; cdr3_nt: TGTGCCAGCCCTCCAGACGGAGGGTCCTACGAGCAGTACTTC
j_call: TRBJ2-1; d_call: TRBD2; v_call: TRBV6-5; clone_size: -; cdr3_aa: CASSPSGISKNEQFF; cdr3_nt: TGTGCCAGCAGCCCCAGCGGGATTAGTAAGAATGAGCAGTTCTTC
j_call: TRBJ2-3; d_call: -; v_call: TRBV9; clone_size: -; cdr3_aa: CASSFQGTDTQYF; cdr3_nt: TGTGCCAGCAGCTTCCAGGGCACAGATACGCAGTATTTT
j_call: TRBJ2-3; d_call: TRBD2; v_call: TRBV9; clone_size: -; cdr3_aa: CASRAAGNADTQYF; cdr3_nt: TGTGCCAGCAGGGCAGCGGGGAACGCAGATACGCAGTATTTT
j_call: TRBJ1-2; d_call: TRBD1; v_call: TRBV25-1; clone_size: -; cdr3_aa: CASSYSGTGRINGYTF; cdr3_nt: TGTGCCAGCAGTTATTCCGGGACAGGGCGTATTAATGGCTACACCTTC
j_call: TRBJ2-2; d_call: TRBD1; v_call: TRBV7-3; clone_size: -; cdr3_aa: CASSPLPGQASVITGELFF; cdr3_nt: TGTGCCAGCAGCCCTCTCCCGGGACAGGCTTCGGTGATCACCGGGGAGCTGTTTTTT
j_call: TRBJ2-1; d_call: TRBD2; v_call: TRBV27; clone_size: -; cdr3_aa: CASRGLAGYYNEQFF; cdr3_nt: TGTGCCAGCAGAGGACTAGCGGGATACTACAATGAGCAGTTCTTC
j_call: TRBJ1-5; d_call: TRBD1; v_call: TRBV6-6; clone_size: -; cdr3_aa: CASSRARDSINQPQHF; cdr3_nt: TGTGCCAGCAGTCGAGCCCGGGACAGTATCAATCAGCCCCAGCATTTT
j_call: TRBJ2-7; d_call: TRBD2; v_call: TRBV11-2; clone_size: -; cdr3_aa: CASSGLADDSYEQYF; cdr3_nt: TGTGCCAGCAGCGGACTAGCGGATGATTCCTACGAGCAGTACTTC
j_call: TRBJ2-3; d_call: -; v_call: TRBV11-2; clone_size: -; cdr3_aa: CASSLAGETQYF; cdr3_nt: TGTGCCAGCAGCTTGGCAGGGGAAACGCAGTATTTT
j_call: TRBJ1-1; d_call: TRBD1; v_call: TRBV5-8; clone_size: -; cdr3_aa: CASSQGQGDLGGFF; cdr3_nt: TGTGCCAGCAGCCAGGGTCAGGGGGATTTGGGAGGCTTCTTT
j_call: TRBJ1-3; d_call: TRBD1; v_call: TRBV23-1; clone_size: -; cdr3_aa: CASSQMDRAGNTIYF; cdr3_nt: TGCGCCAGCAGTCAAATGGACAGGGCCGGAAACACCATATATTTT
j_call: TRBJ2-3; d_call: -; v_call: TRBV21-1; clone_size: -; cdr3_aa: CASSKHPPGGGRTDTQYF; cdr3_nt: TGTGCCAGCAGCAAGCATCCCCCTGGCGGGGGGCGCACAGATACGCAGTATTTT
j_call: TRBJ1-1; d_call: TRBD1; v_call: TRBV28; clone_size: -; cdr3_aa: CASSSPGRTGNTEAFF; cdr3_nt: TGTGCCAGCAGTTCCCCGGGTAGGACAGGGAACACTGAAGCTTTCTTT
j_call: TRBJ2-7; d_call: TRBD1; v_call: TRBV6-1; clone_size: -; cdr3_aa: CASSDQGAREQYF; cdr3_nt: TGTGCCAGCAGTGATCAGGGGGCGCGGGAGCAGTACTTC
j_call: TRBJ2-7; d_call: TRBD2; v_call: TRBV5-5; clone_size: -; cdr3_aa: CASSGLAGWNEQYF; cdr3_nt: TGTGCCAGCAGCGGACTAGCCGGGTGGAACGAGCAGTACTTC
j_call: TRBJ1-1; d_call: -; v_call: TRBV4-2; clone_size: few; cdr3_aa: CASSLSGAEAFF; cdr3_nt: TGTGCCAGCAGCCTATCCGGAGCTGAAGCTTTCTTT
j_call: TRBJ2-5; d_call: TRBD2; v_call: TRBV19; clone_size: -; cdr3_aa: CASRLAVQETQYF; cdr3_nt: TGTGCCAGCAGACTAGCGGTCCAAGAGACCCAGTACTTC
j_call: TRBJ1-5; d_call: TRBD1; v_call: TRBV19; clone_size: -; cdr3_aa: CATDDGTGGLVFSQPQHF; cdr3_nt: TGTGCCACCGACGATGGGACAGGGGGCTTAGTTTTCAGTCAGCCCCAGCATTTT
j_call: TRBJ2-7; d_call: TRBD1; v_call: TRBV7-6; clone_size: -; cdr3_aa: CASSLAGTGSVSYEQYF; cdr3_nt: TGTGCCAGCAGCTTGGCGGGGACAGGGTCGGTCTCCTACGAGCAGTACTTC
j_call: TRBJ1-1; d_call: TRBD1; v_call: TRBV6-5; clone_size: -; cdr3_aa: CASSWTGMNTEAFF; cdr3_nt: TGTGCCAGCAGTTGGACAGGGATGAACACTGAAGCTTTCTTT
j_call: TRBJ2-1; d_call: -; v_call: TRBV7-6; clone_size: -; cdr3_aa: CASSPSAGLGNEQFF; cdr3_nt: TGTGCCAGCAGCCCCAGCGCGGGTTTAGGAAATGAGCAGTTCTTC
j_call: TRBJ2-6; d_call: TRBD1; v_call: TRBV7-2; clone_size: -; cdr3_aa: CASSRTGAGANVLTF; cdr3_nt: TGTGCCAGCAGCCGTACAGGGGCTGGGGCCAACGTCCTGACTTTC
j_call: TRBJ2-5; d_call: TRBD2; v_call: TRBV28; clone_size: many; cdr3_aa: CASSGLAGFQETQYF; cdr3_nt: TGTGCCAGCAGCGGACTAGCGGGGTTCCAAGAGACCCAGTACTTC
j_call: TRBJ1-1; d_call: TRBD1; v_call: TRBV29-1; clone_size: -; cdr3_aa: CSVGDRGEAFF; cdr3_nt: TGCAGCGTTGGGGACAGGGGGGAAGCTTTCTTT
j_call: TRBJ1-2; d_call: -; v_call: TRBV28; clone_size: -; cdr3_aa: CASSLQGTYAQYGYTF; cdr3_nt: TGTGCCAGCAGTTTACAGGGAACGTACGCTCAATATGGCTACACCTTC
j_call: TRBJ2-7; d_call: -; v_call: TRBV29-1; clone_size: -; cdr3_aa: CSVRNPRGYEQYF; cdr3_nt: TGCAGCGTTCGAAATCCCAGGGGCTACGAGCAGTACTTC
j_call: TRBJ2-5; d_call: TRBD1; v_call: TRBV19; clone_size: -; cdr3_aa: CASSPGTGSNQETQYF; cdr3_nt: TGTGCCAGTAGCCCCGGGACAGGTTCAAACCAAGAGACCCAGTACTTC
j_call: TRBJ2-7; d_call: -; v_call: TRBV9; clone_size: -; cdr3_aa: CASSVAAGGRDEQYF; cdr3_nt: TGTGCCAGCAGCGTAGCGGCAGGGGGGCGGGACGAGCAGTACTTC
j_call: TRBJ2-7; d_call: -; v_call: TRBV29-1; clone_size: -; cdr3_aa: CSVQSLRSYEQYF; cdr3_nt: TGCAGCGTTCAATCCCTTAGATCCTACGAGCAGTACTTC
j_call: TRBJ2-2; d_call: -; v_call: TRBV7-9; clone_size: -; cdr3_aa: CASSFLSQGTGELFF; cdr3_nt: TGTGCCAGCAGCTTCCTCTCCCAGGGAACCGGGGAGCTGTTTTTT
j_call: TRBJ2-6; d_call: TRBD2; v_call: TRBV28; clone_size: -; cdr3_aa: CASSLSGRHGANVLTF; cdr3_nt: TGTGCCAGCAGCCTGAGCGGGAGGCATGGGGCCAACGTCCTGACTTTC
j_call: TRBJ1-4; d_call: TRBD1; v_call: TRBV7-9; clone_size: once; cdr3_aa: CASSPHLTGGTEKLFF; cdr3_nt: TGTGCCAGCAGCCCCCACCTGACAGGGGGTACTGAAAAACTGTTTTTT
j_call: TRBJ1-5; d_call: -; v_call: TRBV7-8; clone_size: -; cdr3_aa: CASSSDSSNQPQHF; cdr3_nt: TGTGCCAGCAGCTCGGACAGCAGCAATCAGCCCCAGCATTTT
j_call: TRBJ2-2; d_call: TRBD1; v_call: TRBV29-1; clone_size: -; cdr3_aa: CSARTGRGGELFF; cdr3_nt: TGCAGCGCCCGGACAGGGAGAGGCGGGGAGCTGTTTTTT
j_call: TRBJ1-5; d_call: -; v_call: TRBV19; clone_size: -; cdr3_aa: CASSTGAGQPQHF; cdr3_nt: TGTGCCAGTAGTACAGGGGCGGGTCAGCCCCAGCATTTT
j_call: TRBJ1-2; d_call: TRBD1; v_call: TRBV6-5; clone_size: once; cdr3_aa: CASRAGTGGIYGYTF; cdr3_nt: TGTGCCAGCAGAGCCGGGACAGGGGGGATCTATGGCTACACCTTC